The 5 T cell receptor beta chains below all came from one sample that was sequenced in a study of CD8+ T cells in alopecia areata. cDNA serving as the sequencing template came from extracted, reverse transcribed RNA. TCRdb's copy holds only in-frame clones and misses some; the assay was immunoSEQ multiplex PCR. Listed here are around 300,000 clones without any singletons, the top ten holding approximately 1.2%. CD4, CD8alpha, NKG2D, NKG2ACE and other markers guided sorting of pooled cutaneous lymph node cells. Sequencing used CD4+ T cells sorted from a lymph node. Receptors originate from a C3H/HeJ mouse with alopecia areata. For this strain, the MHC haplotype corresponds to H2-k.

The table lists this clone with many counts. Here the gene names and germline are mouse. The CDR3 end lies 4 residues beyond the end of the read and is filled in from the germline J gene. The V call is TRBV17, the J call TRBJ2-2, with 10 bases matching TRBD1. CDR1 is MNHDT, CDR2 YYDKIL, per germline. V gave up 6 bases and J gave up 0 bases; unmatched junction bases: 7. CDR3 size: 17 residues. CDR3 protein: CASSPRDRGTNTGQLYF. Partial CDR3 DNA: TGTGCTAGCAGCCCCCGGGACAGGGGAACAAACACCGGG.

This clone turned up a few times. Germline and genes here are mouse. The CDR3 loop reads CAWSSGGVYEQYF. The DNA read from the CDR3 is TGTGCCTGGAGTTCTGGGGGGGTCTAT. V usage is TRBV31 and J usage is TRBJ2-7; 9 bases fit TRBD2. The read falls 4 residues short of the CDR3 end, and the missing part is taken from the germline J gene. The V gene end was trimmed by 2 bases and the J gene end by 3 bases; junction bases not matched to a gene: 2. Germline values: CDR1 GKSSPN, CDR2 SITVG. The CDR3 is 13 amino acids.

This clone was observed a handful of times. Gene names refer to mouse genes. CDR3 residues: CASSGQNFYAEQFF. The part of the CDR3 DNA that was read is TGTGCCAGCAGCGGACAAAACTTCTATGCT. The chain uses TRBV13-1 and TRBJ2-1; weak D call: TRBD1 (5 bases). The read terminates 4 residues ahead of where the CDR3 ends, so the germline J gene completes it. CDR1 is NSHNY, CDR2 SYGAGN, per germline. Trimming removed 5 bases at V and 3 bases at J, with 12 bases between. The CDR3 has 14 residues.

For this clone: Gene names refer to mouse genes. The sequenced fragment ends 4 residues before the CDR3 boundary, so the rest is inferred from the germline J gene. J is TRBJ2-5 and V is TRBV31; TRBD2 matches at 10 bases. J gave up 0 bases and V 3 bases, and 9 bases lay outside the gene matches. The CDR3 has 17 amino acids. Germline-derived CDR1 and CDR2 are GKSSPN and SITVG. The CDR3 protein is CAWRTLGGYLNQDTQYF. The DNA read from the CDR3 is TGTGCCTGGAGGACACTGGGGGGGTACCTTAACCAAGAC.

This clone was seen a handful of times. Mouse germline and gene names are used. The CDR3 end is not reached by the read, which stops 3 residues before it; the germline J gene fills it in. Different DNA sequences within this sample yield the same CDR3. The chain carries TRBV13-1 and TRBJ1-6, with a weak D call TRBD1 (6 bases). TRBJ1-6 is an ORF; its function is uncertain. Germline V gives CDR1 NSHNY, CDR2 SYGAGN. The CDR3 is 15 residues long. V gave up 0 bases and J gave up 4 bases, with 8 bases separating them. The CDR3 bases that were read are TGTGCCAGCAGTGATGCGGGGACATATAATTCGCCC. Translating gives CASSDAGTYNSP. Given in full, the CDR3 is CASSDAGTYNSPLYF.